This T cell receptor (beta chain) was sequenced for a study of T-cell memory formation after mild COVID-19. Across the whole study: There were largely donor-specific TCR clusters.

There are many counts of this clonotype. Its specificity is not known. General study points: Pre-infection memory carried some responding clones, suggesting that cross-reactive memory joined. CD4/CD8 balance characterized clones contracting day 15 to 85, and CD4+ skew characterized later expanders.

TCR alpha and TCR beta cDNA libraries carrying sample barcodes and UMIs came from 5'RACE with constant-segment primers. TCRdb re-derived calls from the 5' RACE reads in MiXCR, one entry per CDR3 protein. The table has approximately 60,000 distinct CDR3 sequences, less than 9.5% seen once; the top ten hold about 1.1%. The CDR3 loop spans 13 amino acids. The V gene lost 1 base and the J gene lost 7 bases, with 8 bases spanning the gap. The V gene's germline CDR1 is SGHTA and CDR2 FQGNSA. The sequence came from a man between 18 and 29 years old who had mild COVID-19 (a few samples of this study predate the infection). Cell type and time point are not known. This rearrangement joins TRBV7-2 to TRBJ2-4, with no clear D. Sequenced sample: PBMCs or a T cell subset sorted from them (not recorded which). CDR3 region: CASSLGERNIQYF. DNA for the CDR3: TGTGCCAGCAGCTTAGGCGAAAGGAACATTCAGTACTTC. Using reference TRBV7-2 and TRBJ2-4 for the parts outside the CDR3, the full variable domain is GAGVSQSPSNKVTEKGKDVELRCDPISGHTALYWYRQSLGQGLEFLIYFQGNSAPDKSGLPSDRFSAERTGGSVSTLTIQRTQQEDSAVYLCASSLGERNIQYFGAGTRLSVL.